This TCR beta chain was captured by sequencing in a study of cytomegalovirus exposure and HLA in healthy donors. Study results and caveats: TRBV6-2, TRBV6-3 and some other V segments were excluded as indistinguishable. Apparent HLA restriction characterized most CMV-associated TCR beta chains in a later analysis. Being productive about 87% or about 30% of the time was typical of most TCR beta V segments in an earlier analysis. Later on, an analysis found that several of the most significant clusters appeared to be linked to common viral pathogens, which included parvovirus B19.

It was with 60 Vbeta and 13 Jbeta primers that the PCR ran. The repertoire was sequenced with immunoSEQ multiplex PCR; TCRdb's copy has only in-frame clones and lacks some. The sample records 120,000 or so clones, around three quarters being singletons. The CDR3 length is 14 residues. CDR1 is LNHDA and CDR2 is SQIVND in the germline V gene (reference sequence). The V gene end was trimmed by 4 bases and the J gene end by 7 bases; junction bases not matched to a gene: 6. About this clone itself: Antigen: not known.

This TCR derives from a man younger than 35 in good health and CMV-seropositive. The V call is TRBV19, the J call TRBJ2-5, with 10 bases that match TRBD1. The sample taken for sequencing was PBMCs. The CDR3 loop is CASSTRDRGTTQYF. In DNA, the CDR3 is TGTGCCAGTAGTACACGGGACAGGGGAACGACCCAGTACTTC. The full variable domain, its missing parts supplied by reference TRBV19 and TRBJ2-5, is DGGITQSPKYLFRKEGQNVTLSCEQNLNHDAMYWYRQDPGQGLRLIYYSQIVNDFQKGDIAEGYSVSREKKESFPLTVTSAQKNPTAFYLCASSTRDRGTTQYFGPGTRLLVL.